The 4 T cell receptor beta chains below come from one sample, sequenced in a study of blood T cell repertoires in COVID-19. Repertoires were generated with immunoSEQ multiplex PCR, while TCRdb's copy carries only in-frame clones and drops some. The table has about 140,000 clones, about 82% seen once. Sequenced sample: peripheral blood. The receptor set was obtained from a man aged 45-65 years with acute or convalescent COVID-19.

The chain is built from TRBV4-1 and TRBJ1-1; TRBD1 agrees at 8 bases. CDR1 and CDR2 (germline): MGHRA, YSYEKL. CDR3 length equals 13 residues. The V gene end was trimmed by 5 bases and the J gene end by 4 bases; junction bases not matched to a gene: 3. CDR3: CASSDRGGTEAFF. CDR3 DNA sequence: TGCGCCAGCAGCGACAGGGGAGGCACTGAAGCTTTCTTT.

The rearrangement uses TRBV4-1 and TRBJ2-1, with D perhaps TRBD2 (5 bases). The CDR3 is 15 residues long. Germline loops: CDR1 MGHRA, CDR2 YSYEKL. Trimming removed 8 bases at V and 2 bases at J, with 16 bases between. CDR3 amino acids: CASEASGNTYNEQFF. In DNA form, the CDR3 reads TGCGCCAGCGAGGCCAGCGGAAATACCTACAATGAGCAGTTCTTC.

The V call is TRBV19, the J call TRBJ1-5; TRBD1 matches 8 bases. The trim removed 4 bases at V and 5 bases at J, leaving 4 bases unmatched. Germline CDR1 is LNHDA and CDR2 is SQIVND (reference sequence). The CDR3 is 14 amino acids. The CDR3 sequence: CASSTRTGYQPQHF. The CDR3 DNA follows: TGTGCCAGTAGTACCCGGACAGGGTATCAGCCCCAGCATTTT.

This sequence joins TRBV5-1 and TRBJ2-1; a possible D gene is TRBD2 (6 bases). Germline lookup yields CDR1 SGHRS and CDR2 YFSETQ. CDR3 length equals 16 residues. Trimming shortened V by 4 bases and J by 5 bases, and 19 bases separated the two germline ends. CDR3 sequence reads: CASSGRVGGVHNEQFF. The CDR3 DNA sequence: TGCGCCAGCAGCGGCCGAGTCGGAGGGGTCCACAATGAGCAGTTCTTC.